The clone carrying this T cell receptor beta chain was seen many times. What it binds is unknown. This record comes from a study of response to subunit inactivated influenza vaccine. General study points: The authors suggested that every seasonal influenza vaccination recruits few new T cells.

From the RT-PCR reads, TCRdb called clonotypes with MiXCR, one entry per CDR3 protein. The sample includes 500,000 to 600,000 distinct CDR3 sequences, around 11% of them seen just once. Germline assignment: CDR1 SNHLY and CDR2 FYNNEI. The CDR3 has 13 amino acids. V shed 8 bases and J 5 bases; nucleotides not matched to a gene: 8. The source was PBMCs from blood, collected on the day of vaccination. This sequence originates from a man aged 45 to 65 who received an inactivated influenza vaccine. The chain couples TRBV2 to TRBJ2-5, with 7 bases lining up with TRBD1. The CDR3 coding sequence is TGTGCCAGCGGCGACAGGGTTAGGGAGACCCAGTACTTC. Amino acids: CASGDRVRETQYF.